The 27 T cell receptor beta chains below come from one sample, sequenced in a study of Graves' ophthalmopathy and Graves' hyperthyroidism. The sequenced template was RNA, covering the TCR beta CDR3 region. The library came from an HTBI-primed first-round RT-PCR and a second-round multiplex PCR. TCRdb reprocessed the multiplex PCR reads via MiXCR and lists one record per CDR3 protein. This sample has roughly 600,000 distinct CDR3 sequences; about 35% occur once, and the top ten carry 3.5% to 5%. Sequenced sample: peripheral blood or thyroid tissue (not recorded which). The receptors were sampled from an adult man with Graves' hyperthyroidism.

The chain recombines TRBV2 with TRBJ2-7, with 12 bases matching TRBD2. Germline assignment: CDR1 SNHLY and CDR2 FYNNEI. J lost 4 bases, V lost 4 bases, and 5 bases had no gene match. The CDR3 loop spans 15 amino acids. CDR3 amino acids: CASSATSGSLYEQYF. CDR3 DNA sequence: TGTGCCAGCAGTGCGACTAGCGGGAGTTTGTACGAGCAGTACTTC. The whole variable domain, remainder taken from reference TRBV2 and TRBJ2-7, is EPEVTQTPSHQVTQMGQEVILRCVPISNHLYFYWYRQILGQKVEFLVSFYNNEISEKSEIFDDQFSVERPDGSNFTLKIRSTKLEDSAMYFCASSATSGSLYEQYFGPGTRLTVT.

The J gene is TRBJ2-7, the V gene TRBV5-1, with 7 bases matching TRBD1. The junction had 30 bases not matched to a gene; V was cut back by 3 bases and J by 9 bases. The CDR3 totals 20 residues. Per germline, CDR1 SGHRS and CDR2 YFSETQ. The CDR3 region is CASSSFGTEEITTVVRVQYF. The CDR3 region has the DNA TGCGCCAGCAGCTCATTCGGGACAGAAGAGATTACTACGGTTGTTCGGGTGCAGTACTTC.

In this sample, this clonotype turned up many times. DNA of the CDR3: TGCAGCGCCTCCGACAGGGGGGGTAGCTATAATTCACCCCTCCACTTT. Translation gives CSASDRGGSYNSPLHF. The chain recombines TRBV29-1 with TRBJ1-6; TRBD1 agrees at 9 bases. The germline gives CDR1 SQVTM, CDR2 ANQGSEA. The CDR3 contains 16 residues. V shed 7 bases, J shed 3 bases, and the junction held 10 bases outside the gene matches.

For this clonotype: The germline gene is not matched at one end of the junction; a read error may be the cause. CDR3 coding DNA: TGTGCTAGCAGCTACGGGACTAGCGGGGGAAGCCGCCGGGGGACCCAGTACTTC. The encoded protein is CASSYGTSGGSRRGTQYF. The chain joins TRBV7-3 to TRBJ2-5, with 14 bases matching TRBD2. The CDR3 has 18 amino acids. Looked up from germline, CDR1 is SGHTA and CDR2 is FQGTGA.

A note on this clonotype: A much larger clone is a single base away; this may be a read error. CDR3 nucleotides: TGTGCCACCAGTGATTTGAGTAGCAATCAGCCCCACCATTTT. Amino acids: CATSDLSSNQPHHF. The chain employs TRBV24-1 and TRBJ1-5; D is uncertain. CDR1 and CDR2 (germline): KGHDR, SFDVKD. The CDR3 runs to 14 residues.

V gene TRBV15 combines with J gene TRBJ2-5, with 7 bases aligning to TRBD2. After removal of 0 bases from V and 5 bases from J, the junction contained 3 bases not matched to a gene. The length of the CDR3 is 14 residues. Germline CDR1 LNHNV, CDR2 YYDKDF (reference sequence). CDR3 sequence (DNA): TGTGCCACCAGCAGAGAGACAGCGGGGGAGACCCAGTACTTC. This translates into CATSRETAGETQYF.

The V gene is TRBV4-1, the J gene TRBJ1-1; D ambiguous. The germline CDR1 and CDR2 sequences are MGHRA and YSYEKL. The CDR3 contains 15 residues. Trimming left V 4 bases short and J 0 bases short, with 12 bases between. The DNA for the CDR3 is TGCGCCAGCAGCCGTGAGATCAGGATGAACACTGAAGCTTTCTTT. It specifies CASSREIRMNTEAFF.

This clonotype was picked up a small number of times. The DNA for the CDR3 is TGTGCCAGCAGCGTAGTGGGACTAGCGAACTACGAGCAGTACTTC. It encodes CASSVVGLANYEQYF. The chain has TRBV7-9 and TRBJ2-7, with 10 bases identical to TRBD2. Unmatched junction bases numbered 7, after V lost 5 bases and J lost 3 bases. Germline V gene lookup returns CDR1 SEHNR and CDR2 FQNEAQ (reference sequence). The CDR3 has 15 residues.

This clonotype has a count of ten or more. J is TRBJ2-5 and V is TRBV20-1, with 7 bases matching TRBD1. Germline CDR1 is DFQATT and CDR2 is SNEGSKA (reference sequence). The V segment lost 6 bases and the J segment 5 bases; nucleotides outside the gene matches: 12. The CDR3 runs to 14 residues. CDR3: CSARRRGGLETQYF. The CDR3 nucleotides read TGCAGTGCACGAAGGAGAGGGGGCCTGGAGACCCAGTACTTC.

The chain combines TRBV7-9 with TRBJ2-2, with 8 bases aligning to TRBD1. The V segment lost 5 bases and the J segment 2 bases; nucleotides outside the gene matches: 4. The CDR3 extends over 15 amino acids. Germline V gene data show CDR1 as SEHNR and CDR2 as FQNEAQ (reference sequence). The CDR3 nucleotides are TGTGCCAGCAGCATAACAGGGGGTAACACCGGGGAGCTGTTTTTT. The encoded protein is CASSITGGNTGELFF.

This clonotype occurred many times. The CDR3, as DNA: TGTGCCAGCAGACGGGACACCGATCAGCCCCAGCATTTT. It translates to CASRRDTDQPQHF. The genes are TRBV2 and TRBJ1-5; D is perhaps TRBD1 (6 bases). This CDR3 comprises 13 residues. The V and J ends lost 6 bases and 5 bases respectively, with 11 bases between them. In germline, CDR1 is SNHLY, CDR2 FYNNEI.

Many counts were recorded for this clonotype. The rearrangement uses TRBV2 and TRBJ1-1; 8 bases map to TRBD1. Germline V gene lookup returns CDR1 SNHLY and CDR2 FYNNEI. CDR3 length equals 14 residues. J lost 1 base, V lost 9 bases, and 7 bases had no gene match. The CDR3 loop reads CARIRGTGNTEAFF. For the CDR3, the DNA is TGTGCCAGAATCCGCGGGACAGGGAACACTGAAGCTTTCTTT.

This clonotype appeared many times. The chain is built from TRBV2 and TRBJ1-6; tentatively, D is TRBD1 (5 bases). There are 12 residues in the CDR3. Germline loops: CDR1 SNHLY, CDR2 FYNNEI. The V end lost 6 bases, the J end lost 12 bases, and 12 bases lay between the germline ends. For the CDR3, the DNA is TGTGCCAGCAGCCTTTTGGGGGGACCCCTCCACTTT. Its translation is CASSLLGGPLHF.

This clonotype was counted at least ten times. CDR3 in amino acids: CASSPRDRAHEQYF. The DNA of the CDR3 is TGTGCCAGCAGCCCCCGGGACAGGGCCCACGAGCAGTACTTC. The rearrangement links TRBV7-2 to TRBJ2-7; TRBD1 matches 9 bases. The CDR3 is 14 amino acids. V lost 5 bases and J lost 5; bases outside the gene matches: 7. CDR1 SGHTA and CDR2 FQGNSA come from the germline V gene.

This clonotype was recorded a few times. The genes are TRBV6-5 and TRBJ2-7; 14 bases are a match to TRBD2. Trimming at V came to 7 bases and at J to 3 bases, leaving 2 bases not matched to a gene. Per germline, CDR1 MNHEY and CDR2 SVGAGI. The CDR3 totals 14 residues. The CDR3 DNA reads as TGTGCCAGCATTGGGACTAGCGGGGGCTACGAGCAGTACTTC. Protein: CASIGTSGGYEQYF.

This clonotype was seen repeatedly, ten times or more. The chain links TRBV29-1 to TRBJ2-7, with 8 positions matching TRBD1. The length of the CDR3 is 13 residues. Looked up from germline, CDR1 is SQVTM and CDR2 is ANQGSEA. J gave up 2 bases and V 7 bases, and 7 bases lay outside the gene matches. CDR3 region: CSGGRTGTYEQYF. CDR3 in DNA: TGCAGCGGGGGGAGGACAGGGACCTACGAGCAGTACTTC.

In its sample, this clonotype was seen many times. The chain is built from TRBV24-1 and TRBJ2-2; 8 bases agree with TRBD2. CDR3 size: 18 residues. V was clipped by 5 bases and J by 6 bases; unmatched bases: 16. Germline CDR1 KGHDR, CDR2 SFDVKD. The CDR3 DNA is TGTGCCACCAGTGGATACCTGACCGGGACTAGGGAACCCGGGGAGCTGTTTTTT. Its protein product is CATSGYLTGTREPGELFF.

This clonotype was observed many times. The chain recombines TRBV12-3 or TRBV12-4 with TRBJ1-1; perhaps TRBD1 as D (5 bases). The CDR3 is made up of 13 amino acids. V lost 3 bases, J lost 3 bases, and 8 bases lay in between. CDR3 in DNA: TGTGCCAGCAGTTTTCGACAGTACACTGAAGCTTTCTTT. It translates to CASSFRQYTEAFF.

This clonotype was seen many times. V usage is TRBV7-8 and J usage is TRBJ1-5, with D uncertain. Germline lookup yields CDR1 SGHVS and CDR2 FQNEAQ. The ends were cut back, 5 bases at V and 7 bases at J, with 18 bases in the middle. The CDR3 covers 15 residues. This CDR3 is CASSPQGSAVQPQHF. The CDR3 DNA reads TGTGCCAGCAGCCCCCAAGGTTCGGCCGTCCAGCCCCAGCATTTT.

The rearrangement joins TRBV7-8 to TRBJ2-5; D is possibly TRBD2 (6 bases). The germline V gene has CDR1 SGHVS and CDR2 FQNEAQ. CDR3 length: 13 amino acids. V lost 5 bases to trimming and J lost 1 base, with 8 bases between them. CDR3: CASSREAQETQYF. The CDR3 DNA reads TGTGCCAGCAGCAGGGAGGCCCAAGAGACCCAGTACTTC.

This clonotype was counted at least ten times. The chain is built from TRBV28 and TRBJ1-5, with D possibly being TRBD1 (5 bases). Germline V gene lookup returns CDR1 MDHEN and CDR2 SYDVKM. V shed 6 bases and J shed 3 bases, with 21 bases lying between them. The CDR3 runs to 17 residues. In DNA, the CDR3 is TGTGCCAGCAGCTCACCCCAGGGCGGGATGAACAATCAGCCCCAGCATTTT. It translates to CASSSPQGGMNNQPQHF. Full variable domain (missing parts from reference TRBV28 and TRBJ1-5): DVKVTQSSRYLVKRTGEKVFLECVQDMDHENMFWYRQDPGLGLRLIYFSYDVKMKEKGDIPEGYSVSREKKERFSLILESASTNQTSMYLCASSSPQGGMNNQPQHFGDGTRLSIL.

A few counts support this clonotype. This chain links TRBV29-1 with TRBJ2-7; D is undetermined. The J call is doubtful: the DNA matches TRBJ2-1 better. Germline V gives CDR1 SQVTM, CDR2 ANQGSEA. The CDR3 runs to 10 residues. The CDR3 here is CSVEYALQFF. The CDR3 nucleotides are TGCAGCGTTGAATATGCACTGCAGTTCTTC.

The gene calls are TRBV2 and TRBJ1-1; TRBD1 matches at 10 bases. The CDR3 has 16 residues. Germline-derived CDR1 and CDR2 are SNHLY and FYNNEI. The ends lost 6 bases at V and 3 bases at J; junction bases unmatched: 10. DNA of the CDR3: TGTGCCAGCAGGGACAGGGACAGGGGTGTCGACACTGAAGCTTTCTTT. It translates to CASRDRDRGVDTEAFF.

V is TRBV12-3 or TRBV12-4 and J is TRBJ2-7, with a possible D match to TRBD2 (6 bases). With 2 bases removed from V and 5 bases from J, the gap between germline ends came to 10 bases. The CDR3 extends over 13 amino acids. In DNA form, the CDR3 reads TGTGCCAGCAGTTTAAGGACTATTGACGAGCAGTACTTC. Translation gives CASSLRTIDEQYF.

This clonotype showed up many times. This sequence joins TRBV10-3 and TRBJ1-2, with D tentatively TRBD1 (6 bases). CDR3 size: 15 residues. V lost 7 bases, J lost 3 bases, and 18 bases lay in between. CDR1 ENHRY and CDR2 SYGVKD come from the germline V gene. In DNA form, the CDR3 reads TGTGCCATCACGCCGCCGGGGGACAAGGACTATGGCTACACCTTC. Residues: CAITPPGDKDYGYTF.

The chain has TRBV7-9 and TRBJ2-5; 12 bases agree with TRBD2. Germline V lookup: CDR1 SEHNR, CDR2 FQNEAQ (reference sequence). This CDR3 is built from 16 residues. The trim removed 5 bases at V and 5 bases at J, leaving 9 bases unmatched. The CDR3 reads CASSASGRAGYETQYF. Here the CDR3 DNA reads TGTGCCAGCAGCGCTAGCGGGAGGGCCGGGTATGAGACCCAGTACTTC.

The V call is TRBV6-5, the J call TRBJ1-5, with unresolved D. Trimming took 6 bases from V and 9 from J, leaving 24 bases between them. Germline V lookup: CDR1 MNHEY, CDR2 SVGAGI. CDR3 length: 16 residues. The CDR3 DNA reads as TGTGCCAGCAGCCTGGGCTCCGGACCCCGGGGATCGCCCCAGCATTTT. This encodes CASSLGSGPRGSPQHF.